The 24 T cell receptor beta chains given below trace back to one sample, sequenced in a study of cytomegalovirus exposure and HLA in healthy donors (dated by TCRdb to the late 2010s). The library came from the immunoSEQ multiplex PCR assay. A mixture of 60 forward primers for TCR Vbeta segments and 13 reverse primers for TCR Jbeta segments was used in the multiplex PCR. TCRdb took over this immuneACCESS table, retaining in-frame rearrangements with V and J assigned. Such tables are incomplete; in checked studies, under half of the missing clones stem from an unresolved V gene, and the remainder is unexplained. This sample lists approximately 140,000 clones; roughly 72% were detected once. The leading ten clones occupy 1.8% of the sample. The sequencing sample was made of PBMCs. The receptor set was obtained from a woman between 50 and 59 years old in good health and CMV-seronegative.

This clone was seen only a few times. The rearrangement links TRBV7-6 to TRBJ2-2; 7 nucleotides line up with TRBD1. Trimming removed 6 bases from V and 7 bases from J; junction bases left unmatched: 8. CDR1 SGHVS and CDR2 FNYEAQ come from the germline V gene. The CDR3 is 14 residues long. The CDR3 region is CASRLITGDGELFF. CDR3 sequence (DNA): TGTGCCAGCAGGCTGATCACAGGGGACGGGGAGCTGTTTTTT.

The chain links TRBV4-3 to TRBJ2-7; maybe TRBD1 (6 bases). Trimming stripped 3 bases from V and 3 bases from J, with 15 bases between. CDR1 is LGHNA, CDR2 YSLEER, per germline. The CDR3 spans 15 residues. The CDR3 coding sequence is TGCGCCAGCAGCCACAACTGGGTAGGGGGCTACGAGCAGTACTTC. As protein: CASSHNWVGGYEQYF.

This rearrangement joins TRBV9 to TRBJ2-1; 9 nucleotides align to TRBD2. The CDR3 has 16 residues. CDR1 is SGDLS, CDR2 YYNGEE, per germline. Losses at the gene ends were 4 bases for V and 6 bases for J; bases not matched to a gene: 11. CDR3 in DNA: TGTGCCAGCAGCTTCCGTCAGCGGGAGGTCCCCAATGAGCAGTTCTTC. This translates into CASSFRQREVPNEQFF. Based on the CDR3 plus reference TRBV9 and TRBJ2-1, the full variable domain is DSGVTQTPKHLITATGQRVTLRCSPRSGDLSVYWYQQSLDQGLQFLIQYYNGEERAKGNILERFSAQQFPDLHSELNLSSLELGDSALYFCASSFRQREVPNEQFFGPGTRLTVL.

This rearrangement joins TRBV5-1 to TRBJ2-1; a weak D match, TRBD1 (6 bases). The CDR3 has 15 amino acids. Germline CDR1 SGHRS, CDR2 YFSETQ. The ends were cut back, 4 bases at V and 8 bases at J, with 19 bases in the middle. The DNA for the CDR3 is TGCGCCAGCAGCCGAAACAGGGTCTCTTGGGATGAGCAGTTCTTC. Protein product: CASSRNRVSWDEQFF.

This chain uses TRBV19 with TRBJ2-7; 7 positions match TRBD1. The V segment lost 8 bases and the J segment 5 bases; nucleotides outside the gene matches: 9. The germline gives CDR1 LNHDA, CDR2 SQIVND (reference sequence). The CDR3 has 13 amino acids. Here the CDR3 DNA reads TGTGCCAGTGTTGGCCAGGGGGTCCACGAGCAGTACTTC. Translating it yields CASVGQGVHEQYF.

The gene calls are TRBV6-1 and TRBJ2-3; 11 bases map to TRBD1. J lost 3 bases, V lost 4 bases, and 6 bases had no gene match. CDR1 and CDR2 from the germline V gene are MNHNS and SASEGT. CDR3 length: 16 amino acids. This chain's CDR3 is CASSGGTGGGTDTQYF. CDR3 nucleotide sequence: TGTGCCAGCAGTGGAGGGACAGGGGGAGGAACAGATACGCAGTATTTT.

V and J are TRBV5-8 and TRBJ1-1; 10 nucleotides line up with TRBD1. The CDR3 has 16 amino acids. The V gene end was trimmed by 1 base and the J gene end by 0 bases; junction bases not matched to a gene: 3. The germline CDR1 and CDR2 sequences are SGHTS and YDEGEE. DNA for the CDR3: TGTGCCAGCAGCTTGAAGGACAGGGGGTTGAACACTGAAGCTTTCTTT. This encodes CASSLKDRGLNTEAFF.

The V and J genes are TRBV5-1 and TRBJ2-2; a weak D match, TRBD1 (6 bases). This CDR3 has 15 residues. V lost 4 bases and J lost 5, with 15 bases in between. From germline, CDR1 is SGHRS and CDR2 YFSETQ. The CDR3 loop reads CASSPPDQGTGELFF. The CDR3 DNA reads TGCGCCAGCAGCCCCCCAGACCAGGGGACCGGGGAGCTGTTTTTT.

The chain carries TRBV5-4 and TRBJ2-7, with a possible D match to TRBD2 (6 bases). Germline CDR1 is SGHNT and CDR2 is YYREEE (reference sequence). V was pared by 2 bases and J by 2 bases, with 11 bases between. This CDR3 comprises 14 residues. For the CDR3, the DNA is TGTGCCAGCAGCTTTGCGGGGAGGCCCTACGAGCAGTACGTC. As protein: CASSFAGRPYEQYV.

V gene TRBV9 combines with J gene TRBJ1-2; D not certain. CDR1 and CDR2 from the germline V gene are SGDLS and YYNGEE. Deletions cut 0 bases from V and 4 bases from J, with 7 bases between. The length of the CDR3 is 13 residues. Here the CDR3 DNA reads TGTGCCAGCAGCGTAGGCAGTGGCTATGGCTACACCTTC. Protein sequence: CASSVGSGYGYTF. The full variable domain, with the rest looked up from reference TRBV9 and TRBJ1-2, is DSGVTQTPKHLITATGQRVTLRCSPRSGDLSVYWYQQSLDQGLQFLIQYYNGEERAKGNILERFSAQQFPDLHSELNLSSLELGDSALYFCASSVGSGYGYTFGSGTRLTVV.

The CDR3 loop is CAISESGQANYGYTF. In DNA form, the CDR3 reads TGTGCCATCAGTGAGTCGGGACAGGCTAACTATGGCTACACCTTC. The rearrangement joins TRBV10-3 to TRBJ1-2; 8 bases fit TRBD1. The CDR3 has 15 residues. J gave up 0 bases and V 0 bases, and 0 bases lay outside the gene matches. Germline CDR1 reads ENHRY; CDR2 reads SYGVKD.

This clone was counted once. The chain is built from TRBV7-8 and TRBJ2-7, with 10 bases that match TRBD1. The CDR3 contains 14 residues. V lost 5 bases, J lost 4 bases, and 5 bases stayed unmatched. Germline V gives CDR1 SGHVS, CDR2 FQNEAQ. As DNA, the CDR3 is TGTGCCAGCAGCCCGACAGGGGGCGCGTACGAGCAGTACGTC. Translating it yields CASSPTGGAYEQYV.

The chain links TRBV4-2 to TRBJ1-4, with 9 bases that match TRBD1. The CDR3 consists of 15 residues. CDR1 and CDR2 from the germline V gene are LGHNA and YNFKEQ. Trimming removed 0 bases from V and 5 bases from J; junction bases left unmatched: 1. The CDR3 sequence: CASSQDGQGNEKLFF. In DNA, the CDR3 is TGTGCCAGCAGCCAAGACGGACAGGGGAATGAAAAACTGTTTTTT.

The chain couples TRBV6-5 to TRBJ1-1, with 9 bases matching TRBD1. J lost 6 bases, V lost 5 bases, and 4 bases had no gene match. The CDR3 spans 13 residues. CDR1 and CDR2 from the germline V gene are MNHEY and SVGAGI. In nucleotides, the CDR3 is TGTGCCAGCAGTATACAGGGGGCCTCTGAAGCTTTCTTT. It encodes CASSIQGASEAFF.

This chain links TRBV7-2 with TRBJ2-1; TRBD2 aligns across 12 bases. V trimming: 6 bases; J trimming: 2 bases; junction bases outside the gene matches: 2. The CDR3 consists of 15 residues. Germline values: CDR1 SGHTA, CDR2 FQGNSA. The CDR3 DNA reads TGTGCCAGCAGACTAGCGGGAGGAACCTACAATGAGCAGTTCTTC. Residues: CASRLAGGTYNEQFF. The whole variable domain, filled in from reference TRBV7-2 and TRBJ2-1, reads GAGVSQSPSNKVTEKGKDVELRCDPISGHTALYWYRQSLGQGLEFLIYFQGNSAPDKSGLPSDRFSAERTGGSVSTLTIQRTQQEDSAVYLCASRLAGGTYNEQFFGPGTRLTVL.

With regard to this clone: At one of its ends the junction is not consistent with the germline gene, which may arise from a read error. The rearrangement uses TRBV27 and TRBJ1-2; possibly TRBD1 for D (6 bases). CDR1 is MNHEY and CDR2 is SMNVEV in the germline V gene (reference sequence). This CDR3 is 14 amino acids long. The CDR3 bases are TGTGCCAGCAGTTTACAGGGGACTAACTATGGCTACCCCTTC. Its protein is CASSLQGTNYGYPF.

This chain joins TRBV19 and TRBJ1-2, with TRBD1 matching 11 bases. V lost 7 bases and J lost 4; bases outside the gene matches: 8. The CDR3 runs to 15 residues. The V gene's germline CDR1 is LNHDA and CDR2 SQIVND (reference sequence). CDR3 coding DNA: TGTGCCAGTACCCCCAGGGGACAGGGGGGCTATGGCTACACCTTC. Translation gives CASTPRGQGGYGYTF.

Comment on this clone: The junction does not match germline at one end; this may be a read error. The V call is TRBV5-6, the J call TRBJ2-7; D call uncertain. The CDR3 sequence is 14 residues long. Germline CDR1 SGHDT, CDR2 YYEEEE. The CDR3 DNA is TGTGCCAGCAGCCGGCGGTTCAGCTCCGCCGAGCAGTCCTTC. Residues: CASSRRFSSAEQSF. The full variable domain, its missing parts supplied by reference TRBV5-6 and TRBJ2-7, is DAGVTQSPTHLIKTRGQQVTLRCSPKSGHDTVSWYQQALGQGPQFIFQYYEEEERQRGNFPDRFSGHQFPNYSSELNVNALLLGDSALYLCASSRRFSSAEQSFGPGTRLTVT.

Comments on this clone: At one of its ends the junction is not consistent with the germline gene, which may arise from a read error. This chain uses TRBV2 with TRBJ1-2, with TRBD1 identical over 9 bases. The CDR3 contains 14 residues. The germline gives CDR1 SNHLY, CDR2 FYNNEI. DNA for the CDR3: TGTGCCAGCAGTCCGGGACAGGGATACTATGGCTACCCCTTC. It specifies CASSPGQGYYGYPF.

The chain employs TRBV19 and TRBJ1-5; perhaps TRBD1 as D (5 bases). This CDR3 has 17 amino acids. Trimming cost V 3 bases and J 1 base, with 16 bases left between them. Germline-derived CDR1 and CDR2 are LNHDA and SQIVND (reference sequence). Here the CDR3 reads CASSINRQTKSNQPQHF. The CDR3 DNA follows: TGTGCCAGTAGTATCAATAGACAGACGAAAAGCAATCAGCCCCAGCATTTT.

The rearrangement links TRBV7-8 to TRBJ1-1; possible D gene TRBD1, 5 bases. Germline CDR1 SGHVS, CDR2 FQNEAQ. The CDR3 totals 15 residues. V was pared by 1 base and J by 3 bases, with 12 bases between. The CDR3 DNA follows: TGTGCCAGCAGCTTAGGGGGGGGTATCGACACTGAAGCTTTCTTT. Residues: CASSLGGGIDTEAFF.

V is TRBV7-2 and J is TRBJ1-4, with TRBD1 as a possible D gene (5 bases). The germline V gene has CDR1 SGHTA and CDR2 FQGNSA. This CDR3 has 15 amino acids. The germline V and J ends were trimmed by 2 bases and 8 bases, with 15 bases remaining between them. The CDR3 nucleotides are TGTGCCAGCAGCTTAACAGGATTCAGCGGGGAAAAACTGTTTTTT. Translated, it gives CASSLTGFSGEKLFF.

The rearrangement links TRBV7-2 to TRBJ1-2; the D is unclear. Between the trimmed V and J ends, which lost 4 bases and 2 bases, there was a span of 11 bases. The germline V gene has CDR1 SGHTA and CDR2 FQGNSA. CDR3 size: 14 residues. As DNA, the CDR3 is TGTGCCAGCAGCTCCGGACGGGAGAACTATGGCTACACCTTC. Amino acid sequence: CASSSGRENYGYTF.

This chain uses TRBV5-5 with TRBJ2-1; 8 bases are shared with TRBD2. CDR1 is SGHKS, CDR2 YYEKEE, per germline (reference sequence). The CDR3 spans 15 residues. Germline trimming cut 4 bases from V and 4 bases from J; bases unmatched to any gene: 7. In nucleotides, the CDR3 is TGTGCCAGCAGCACCACTAGCGGACCTTACAATGAGCAGTTCTTC. Protein sequence: CASSTTSGPYNEQFF.